These 25 T cell receptor beta chains share one sample of origin, sequenced in a study of blood T cells in healthy people across ages. Primers used in a second PCR of about 7 to 12 cycles were a sample-barcoded 5' primer and a J-beta primer mix. MiXCR, run by TCRdb on the 5' RACE reads, gives a single entry per CDR3 protein. The data hold more than 900,000 distinct CDR3 sequences, with 25% to 35% observed a single time. A further study also used this sample, focusing on T cells of mothers and their children.

Sequenced material: blood. The receptors originated from a woman between 40 and 55 years old in good health.

The sample holds a few counts of this clonotype. J is TRBJ1-1 and V is TRBV20-1; TRBD1 matches at 7 bases. The V gene end was trimmed by 4 bases and the J gene end by 2 bases; junction bases not matched to a gene: 4. This CDR3 has 13 amino acids. Per germline, CDR1 DFQATT and CDR2 SNEGSKA (reference sequence). The CDR3 loop is CSATGQPNTEAFF. The DNA for the CDR3 is TGCAGTGCTACGGGACAGCCTAACACTGAAGCTTTCTTT.

This clonotype showed up just a few times. The chain is built from TRBV27 and TRBJ2-7, with 7 bases identical to TRBD1. CDR1 MNHEY and CDR2 SMNVEV come from the germline V gene (reference sequence). Unmatched junction bases numbered 7, after V lost 5 bases and J lost 0 bases. The length of the CDR3 is 15 residues. The CDR3 DNA reads TGTGCCAGCAGTCGCACCGGGACAGTCTCCTACGAGCAGTACTTC. Its translation is CASSRTGTVSYEQYF.

A remark on this clonotype: A read error may explain this, as a much larger clone is one base away. This chain connects TRBV12-3 or TRBV12-4 to TRBJ1-2, with 9 bases aligning to TRBD1. The CDR3 has 14 residues. Here the CDR3 reads CARQTGTGTYDYTF. The CDR3 bases are TGTGCCAGGCAGACCGGGACAGGGACCTATGACTACACCTTC.

The chain has TRBV20-1 and TRBJ1-1, with 7 bases matching TRBD1. Germline V CDR1 and CDR2: DFQATT, SNEGSKA (reference sequence). V dropped 4 bases and J dropped 7; count of bases not matched to a gene: 15. This CDR3 region has 15 residues. CDR3 loop: CSANEGAAPSYEAFF. The CDR3 DNA reads as TGCAGTGCTAACGAGGGGGCCGCGCCCTCCTATGAAGCTTTCTTT.

The DNA of the CDR3 is TGTGCCATCACCACGACCGTGGATCAGCCCCAGCATTTT. It specifies CAITTTVDQPQHF. The chain couples TRBV10-3 to TRBJ1-5; D gene unclear. V was clipped by 7 bases and J by 5 bases, with 12 bases between them. The CDR3 extends over 13 amino acids. Germline V gene sequence: CDR1 ENHRY, CDR2 SYGVKD.

This chain joins TRBV7-3 and TRBJ1-6; tentative D call: TRBD1 (5 bases). Germline lookup yields CDR1 SGHTA and CDR2 FQGTGA. Trimming cost V 5 bases and J 12 bases, with 11 bases left between them. The CDR3 length is 12 residues. This CDR3 reads CASSGAGLPLHF. For the CDR3, the DNA is TGTGCCAGCAGCGGTGCAGGGTTACCCCTCCACTTT.

In this sample, this clonotype turned up a few times. The genes are TRBV7-9 and TRBJ2-5; TRBD2 agrees at 9 bases. The CDR3 consists of 16 residues. Germline CDR1 and CDR2: SEHNR and FQNEAQ (reference sequence). The V gene end was trimmed by 5 bases and the J gene end by 2 bases; junction bases not matched to a gene: 9. The DNA of the CDR3 is TGTGCCAGCAGCATGCTAGCGGGGATATCACAAGAGACCCAGTACTTC. This encodes CASSMLAGISQETQYF.

In its sample, this clonotype was seen many times. The chain recombines TRBV5-5 with TRBJ2-7; TRBD1 matches 8 bases. CDR3 length: 16 residues. Trimming removed 2 bases from V and 1 base from J; junction bases left unmatched: 8. Germline V CDR1 and CDR2: SGHKS, YYEKEE (reference sequence). The CDR3 bases are TGTGCCAGCAGCTTAGTGGGGACAGGCGATTCCTACGAGCAGTACTTC. Translated, it gives CASSLVGTGDSYEQYF.

This clonotype was picked up a small number of times. V gene TRBV5-1 combines with J gene TRBJ2-7; TRBD2 matches at 7 bases. The V gene end was trimmed by 1 base and the J gene end by 5 bases; junction bases not matched to a gene: 6. Germline assignment: CDR1 SGHRS and CDR2 YFSETQ. The CDR3 consists of 14 residues. The CDR3 DNA is TGCGCCAGCAGCTTGACTCTACGGGAGGACGAGCAGTACTTC. Translating it yields CASSLTLREDEQYF.

This clonotype was found a few times. This rearrangement joins TRBV28 to TRBJ1-6; 7 nucleotides agree with TRBD1. The CDR3 loop spans 15 amino acids. V was clipped by 7 bases and J by 7 bases; unmatched bases: 10. Germline V gene sequence: CDR1 MDHEN, CDR2 SYDVKM. CDR3 loop: CASIGSGGRNSPLHF. The CDR3 DNA sequence: TGTGCCAGCATCGGATCAGGGGGACGGAATTCACCCCTCCACTTT.

There are a few counts of this clonotype. This chain uses TRBV11-3 with TRBJ2-2, with D possibly being TRBD1 (5 bases). This CDR3 is 15 amino acids long. The V end lost 7 bases, the J end lost 3 bases, and 15 bases lay between the germline ends. Germline loops: CDR1 SGHNT, CDR2 YENEEA. CDR3 protein: CASTSGFLDTGELFF. The CDR3 DNA sequence: TGTGCCAGCACCTCAGGGTTTTTGGACACCGGGGAGCTGTTTTTT.

The chain joins TRBV18 to TRBJ1-4, with D tentatively TRBD1 (6 bases). Germline assignment: CDR1 KGHSH and CDR2 LQKENI. The CDR3 is made up of 15 amino acids. Trimming shortened V by 3 bases and J by 2 bases, and 10 bases separated the two germline ends. The CDR3 region is CASSPRQETNEKLFF. The CDR3 DNA is TGTGCCAGCTCACCGAGACAGGAGACTAATGAAAAACTGTTTTTT.

This clonotype occurred many times. The V call is TRBV10-3, the J call TRBJ1-2; D gene ambiguous. The V and J ends lost 2 bases and 4 bases respectively, with 8 bases between them. The V gene's germline CDR1 is ENHRY and CDR2 SYGVKD. There are 13 residues in the CDR3. The CDR3 reads CAISERDGYGYTF. The CDR3, as DNA: TGTGCCATCAGTGAGAGGGATGGCTATGGCTACACCTTC.

This clonotype has more than one count but fewer than ten. V is TRBV7-8 and J is TRBJ1-5; TRBD1 aligns across 8 bases. This CDR3 comprises 20 residues. The V gene's germline CDR1 is SGHVS and CDR2 FQNEAQ. V lost 2 bases to trimming and J lost 2 bases; unmatched junction nucleotides: 17. The CDR3 loop reads CASSLSPRQGRKRGNQPQHF. CDR3 sequence (DNA): TGTGCCAGCAGCTTATCCCCCCGACAGGGGCGTAAGAGGGGCAATCAGCCCCAGCATTTT.

V and J are TRBV10-3 and TRBJ2-5, with TRBD2 identical over 15 bases. CDR3 length: 16 amino acids. Looked up from germline, CDR1 is ENHRY and CDR2 is SYGVKD. The V gene end was trimmed by 3 bases and the J gene end by 6 bases; junction bases not matched to a gene: 5. CDR3: CAISDPGLAGGKTQYF. CDR3 DNA sequence: TGTGCCATCAGTGACCCGGGACTAGCGGGGGGAAAGACCCAGTACTTC.

This chain links TRBV20-1 with TRBJ2-2; TRBD1 might be the D (6 bases). Between the trimmed V and J ends, which lost 4 bases and 9 bases, there was a span of 12 bases. Germline V gives CDR1 DFQATT, CDR2 SNEGSKA (reference sequence). This CDR3 has 12 amino acids. Here the CDR3 DNA reads TGCAGTGCTACGTGGGGGCCTCGGGAGCTGTTTTTT. Translation: CSATWGPRELFF.

This clonotype was observed many times. J is TRBJ2-1 and V is TRBV28; D possibly corresponds to TRBD1 (6 bases). The V gene lost 6 bases and the J gene lost 2 bases, with 20 bases spanning the gap. Per germline, CDR1 MDHEN and CDR2 SYDVKM. The CDR3 covers 17 residues. The CDR3 sequence: CASSQTLAGDAYNEQFF. The CDR3 bases are TGTGCCAGCAGCCAGACTCTAGCAGGGGACGCCTACAATGAGCAGTTCTTC.

The chain recombines TRBV15 with TRBJ2-3, with 10 bases aligning to TRBD2. The V and J ends lost 5 bases and 5 bases, in that order; junction bases with no gene match: 10. The V gene's germline CDR1 is LNHNV and CDR2 YYDKDF (reference sequence). The CDR3 length is 16 residues. The CDR3, as DNA: TGTGCCACCAGCGCGGCCTTAGCGGGGGGAGGAGATACGCAGTATTTT. It is translated as CATSAALAGGGDTQYF.

Remarks on this clonotype: This may be a read error, as it is one base from a much larger clone. The chain employs TRBV12-3 or TRBV12-4 and TRBJ2-3, with D maybe TRBD2 (7 bases). The V gene lost 8 bases and the J gene lost 0 bases, with 15 bases spanning the gap. This CDR3 contains 15 residues. Here the CDR3 DNA reads TGTGCCAGCGCGCGGGGGCCCTCAAGCACAGATACGCAGTATTTT. Protein: CASARGPSSTDTQYF.

With regard to this clonotype: This may stem from a read error, because a much larger clone lies one nucleotide away. The rearrangement links TRBV7-9 to TRBJ1-1, with no clear D. Germline CDR1 SEHNR, CDR2 FQNEAQ (reference sequence). V was shortened by 8 bases and J by 2 bases, with 15 bases between the two germline ends. CDR3 length equals 14 residues. The CDR3 spells CASGTRQGNTEAFF. CDR3 nucleotide sequence: TGTGCCAGCGGCACCCGACAAGGAAACACTGAAGCTTTCTTT.

In this sample, this clonotype turned up many times. The V and J genes are TRBV3-1 and TRBJ2-7; TRBD2 agrees at 7 bases. V lost 4 bases to trimming and J lost 0 bases; unmatched junction nucleotides: 9. This CDR3 comprises 16 residues. Germline V gives CDR1 LGHDT, CDR2 YNNKEL (reference sequence). The CDR3 spells CASSLAGAGDSYEQYF. The CDR3 coding sequence is TGTGCCAGCAGCCTGGCGGGAGCGGGCGACTCCTACGAGCAGTACTTC.

The chain joins TRBV30 to TRBJ2-7, with D perhaps matching TRBD1 or TRBD2 (5 bases each). Trimming removed 3 bases at V and 2 bases at J, with 11 bases between. Germline-derived CDR1 and CDR2 are GTSNPN and SVGIG (reference sequence). This CDR3 has 13 amino acids. The CDR3 DNA reads TGTGCCTGGAGAGAGGGACCAACCTACGAGCAGTACTTC. This codes for CAWREGPTYEQYF. The full variable domain, completed using reference TRBV30 and TRBJ2-7, is SQTIHQWPATLVQPVGSPLSLECTVEGTSNPNLYWYRQAAGRGLQLLFYSVGIGQISSEVPQNLSASRPQDRQFILSSKKLLLSDSGFYLCAWREGPTYEQYFGPGTRLTVT.

V and J are TRBV5-1 and TRBJ1-2; no firm D call. Germline loops: CDR1 SGHRS, CDR2 YFSETQ. V gave up 4 bases and J gave up 0 bases, with 13 bases separating them. CDR3 length equals 15 residues. The CDR3 sequence is CASSPRIQTNYGYTF. DNA of the CDR3: TGCGCCAGCAGCCCCCGAATACAAACTAACTATGGCTACACCTTC.

This clonotype was seen at least ten times. The chain has TRBV19 and TRBJ2-7; unclear D gene. CDR1 and CDR2 from the germline V gene are LNHDA and SQIVND (reference sequence). The CDR3 is 14 residues long. The germline V and J ends were trimmed by 1 base and 3 bases, with 10 bases remaining between them. The CDR3 DNA reads as TGTGCCAGTAGTATAGCGGTCGGAATCTACGAGCAGTACTTC. Its protein is CASSIAVGIYEQYF.

The V call is TRBV5-1, the J call TRBJ2-5, with 9 bases aligning to TRBD2. The CDR3 loop spans 14 amino acids. The germline CDR1 and CDR2 sequences are SGHRS and YFSETQ. J lost 11 bases, V lost 4 bases, and 12 bases had no gene match. The CDR3 bases are TGCGCCAGCAGCCCCAGCGGGGGGTCGAGGGAGCAGTACTTC. It encodes CASSPSGGSREQYF.